This T cell receptor beta chain was observed in a study of glioma-infiltrating T cells. This clonotype was counted many times. Its antigen remains unidentified. TCR alpha and beta CDR3 regions were amplified from RNA using iRepertoire nested multiplex PCR. One-step reverse transcription and amplification started from approximately 100-400 ng of tissue mRNA or PBMC total RNA. One entry per CDR3 protein, called by TCRdb with MiXCR from the multiplex PCR reads. The repertoire holds roughly 42,000 distinct CDR3 sequences, with about a fifth as singletons. Study-wide results and caveats: Above-expected tissue-blood divergence occurred in all gliomas, most in low-grade ones.

There are 13 residues in the CDR3. Germline V gene lookup returns CDR1 SEHNR and CDR2 FQNEAQ (reference sequence). V lost 1 base and J 4 bases, leaving 6 bases between the germline ends. The sequence came from a human donor with low-grade glioma or glioblastoma, undergoing nonglioma brain surgery, or in good health (not recorded which). This chain links TRBV7-9 with TRBJ2-3; D unclear. Sequencing was carried out using glioma tissue, nonneoplastic brain tissue, or PBMCs (not recorded which). Written as DNA, the CDR3 is TGTGCCAGCAGCTTAGAGTTGCCAGATACGCAGTATTTT. Its protein product is CASSLELPDTQYF.